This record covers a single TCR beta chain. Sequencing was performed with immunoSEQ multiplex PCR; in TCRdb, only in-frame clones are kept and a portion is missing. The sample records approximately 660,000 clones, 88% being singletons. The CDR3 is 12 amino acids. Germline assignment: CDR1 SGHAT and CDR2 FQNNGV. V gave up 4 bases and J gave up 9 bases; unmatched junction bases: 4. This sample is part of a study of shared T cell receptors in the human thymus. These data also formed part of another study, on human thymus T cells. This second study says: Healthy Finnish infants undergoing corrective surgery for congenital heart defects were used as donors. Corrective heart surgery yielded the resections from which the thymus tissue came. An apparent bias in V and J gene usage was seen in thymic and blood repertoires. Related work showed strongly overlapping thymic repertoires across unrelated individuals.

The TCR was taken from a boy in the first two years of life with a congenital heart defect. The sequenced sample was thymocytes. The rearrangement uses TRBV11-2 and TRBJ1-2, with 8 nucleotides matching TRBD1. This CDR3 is CASSSHRGSYTF. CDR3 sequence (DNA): TGTGCCAGCAGCTCACACAGGGGGAGCTACACCTTC.